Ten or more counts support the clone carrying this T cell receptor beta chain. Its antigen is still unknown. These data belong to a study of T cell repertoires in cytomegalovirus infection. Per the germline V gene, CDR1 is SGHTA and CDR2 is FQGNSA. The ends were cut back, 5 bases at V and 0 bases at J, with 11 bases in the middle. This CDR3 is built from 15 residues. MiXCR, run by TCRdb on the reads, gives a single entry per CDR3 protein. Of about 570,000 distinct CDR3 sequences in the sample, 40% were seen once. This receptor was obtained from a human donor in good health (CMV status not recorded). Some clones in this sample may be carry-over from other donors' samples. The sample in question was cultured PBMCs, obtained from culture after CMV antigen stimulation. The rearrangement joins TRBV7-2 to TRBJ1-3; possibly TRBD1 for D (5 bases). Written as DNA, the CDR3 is TGTGCCAGCAGCCCCGGGACGGGCTCTGGAAACACCATATATTTT. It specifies CASSPGTGSGNTIYF.